The 9 T cell receptor beta chains listed next were all sequenced from one sample in a study of T-cell memory formation after mild COVID-19. Via MiXCR, TCRdb re-called the 5' RACE reads, giving one row per CDR3 protein. The sample has 550,000 to 600,000 distinct CDR3 sequences; roughly a fifth are singletons. The sequencing sample was made of PBMCs or a T cell subset sorted from them (not recorded which). Every receptor here comes from an adult woman who had mild COVID-19 (a few samples of this study predate the infection). Cell type and time point are not known.

The chain uses TRBV7-3 and TRBJ2-1; the D gene is possibly TRBD2 (6 bases). Trimming shortened V by 0 bases and J by 12 bases, and 18 bases separated the two germline ends. The CDR3 covers 15 residues. The germline gives CDR1 SGHTA, CDR2 FQGTGA. The CDR3: CASSLTATRASGQFF. The CDR3 nucleotides read TGTGCCAGCAGCTTAACGGCGACTAGGGCCTCGGGGCAGTTCTTC.

The gene calls are TRBV5-5 and TRBJ2-2, with 8 bases matching TRBD1. Trimming cost V 3 bases and J 6 bases; bases outside gene matches: 10. The germline V gene has CDR1 SGHKS and CDR2 YYEKEE (reference sequence). The CDR3 runs to 16 residues. The chain's CDR3 is CASSSRTGKHAGELFF. The CDR3 DNA sequence: TGTGCCAGCAGCTCAAGGACAGGGAAACACGCCGGGGAGCTGTTTTTT.

The rearrangement joins TRBV29-1 to TRBJ1-2; the D is unclear. Trimming took 0 bases from V and 6 from J, leaving 20 bases between them. The CDR3 totals 16 residues. The V gene's germline CDR1 is SQVTM and CDR2 ANQGSEA. CDR3 in DNA: TGCAGCGTTGAAGATCTCGAACACCTCGGGATTCATGGCTACACCTTC. Translation: CSVEDLEHLGIHGYTF.

The rearrangement links TRBV20-1 to TRBJ1-5, with D possibly matching TRBD1 (6 bases). The CDR3 is made up of 13 amino acids. Germline V lookup: CDR1 DFQATT, CDR2 SNEGSKA (reference sequence). Trimming pared 4 bases from V and 3 bases from J, leaving 10 bases between. The CDR3 DNA reads as TGCAGTGCTACCACAGGGATCAATCAGCCCCAGCATTTT. As protein: CSATTGINQPQHF.

The chain links TRBV7-9 to TRBJ2-7; TRBD1 aligns across 7 bases. The CDR3 has 13 amino acids. J lost 5 bases, V lost 4 bases, and 5 bases had no gene match. The germline gives CDR1 SEHNR, CDR2 FQNEAQ (reference sequence). CDR3 in amino acids: CASSSTGIHEQYF. CDR3 nucleotide sequence: TGTGCCAGCAGCTCGACAGGGATCCACGAGCAGTACTTC.

This clonotype was picked up a small number of times. The chain has TRBV9 and TRBJ2-1; D may match TRBD1 or TRBD2 (5 bases each). The CDR3 is made up of 17 amino acids. Germline V gene lookup returns CDR1 SGDLS and CDR2 YYNGEE. Trimming pared 6 bases from V and 2 bases from J, leaving 21 bases between. CDR3 nucleotide sequence: TGTGCCAGCACCCACCCTACAGAGGGGCCACCCTACAATGAGCAGTTCTTC. Translated, it gives CASTHPTEGPPYNEQFF.

The chain joins TRBV4-2 to TRBJ2-1; TRBD2 aligns across 13 bases. The length of the CDR3 is 19 residues. With 4 bases clipped from V and 7 bases from J, the junction kept 16 bases outside the gene matches. Germline CDR1 and CDR2: LGHNA and YNFKEQ. CDR3 nucleotide sequence: TGTGCCAGCAGCCCTCGACTAGCGGGAGGATCGGGCACTTTAAATGAGCAGTTCTTC. It is translated as CASSPRLAGGSGTLNEQFF.

This clonotype was detected ten times or more. The chain joins TRBV9 to TRBJ2-2, with D uncertain. In germline, CDR1 is SGDLS, CDR2 YYNGEE. Trimming shortened V by 4 bases and J by 4 bases, and 8 bases separated the two germline ends. The CDR3 contains 13 residues. CDR3 sequence (DNA): TGTGCCAGCAGCACCCGTCCCACCGGGGAGCTGTTTTTT. Protein: CASSTRPTGELFF. The full variable domain, completed using reference TRBV9 and TRBJ2-2, is DSGVTQTPKHLITATGQRVTLRCSPRSGDLSVYWYQQSLDQGLQFLIQYYNGEERAKGNILERFSAQQFPDLHSELNLSSLELGDSALYFCASSTRPTGELFFGEGSRLTVL.

This clonotype was seen a few times. This chain uses TRBV7-8 with TRBJ2-1; 7 positions match TRBD1. The CDR3 contains 16 residues. CDR1 SGHVS and CDR2 FQNEAQ come from the germline V gene. V dropped 4 bases and J dropped 1; count of bases not matched to a gene: 7. CDR3 sequence: CASSSRPGQSYNEQFF. The CDR3 nucleotides are TGTGCCAGCAGCTCGAGACCGGGACAGTCCTACAATGAGCAGTTCTTC.